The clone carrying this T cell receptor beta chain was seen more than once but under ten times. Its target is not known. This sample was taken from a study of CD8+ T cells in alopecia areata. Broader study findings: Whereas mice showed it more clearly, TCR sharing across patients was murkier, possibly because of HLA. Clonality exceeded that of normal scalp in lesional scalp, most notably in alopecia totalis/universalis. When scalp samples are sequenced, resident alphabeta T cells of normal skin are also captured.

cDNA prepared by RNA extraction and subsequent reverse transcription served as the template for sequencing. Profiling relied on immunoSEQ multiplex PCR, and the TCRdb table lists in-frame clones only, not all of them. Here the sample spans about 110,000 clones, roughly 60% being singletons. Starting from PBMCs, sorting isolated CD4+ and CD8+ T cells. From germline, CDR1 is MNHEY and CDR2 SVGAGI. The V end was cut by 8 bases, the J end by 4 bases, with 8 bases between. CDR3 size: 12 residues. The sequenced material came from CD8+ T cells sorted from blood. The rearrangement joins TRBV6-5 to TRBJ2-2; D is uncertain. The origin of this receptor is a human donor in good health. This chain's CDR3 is CASRIPTGELFF. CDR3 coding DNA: TGTGCCAGCCGGATTCCCACCGGGGAGCTGTTTTTT.